Below, 17 T cell receptor beta chains from the same sample are listed, as sequenced in a study of early T cells in non-severe SARS-CoV-2 infection. TCRdb re-analysed the 5' RACE reads in MiXCR, keeping a single row per CDR3 protein. The sample gives roughly 100,000 distinct CDR3 sequences, less than 15% of which show up once; over 5% is in the top ten. Sequenced: whole blood. The receptors come from an adult who was a healthcare worker with PCR-confirmed SARS-CoV-2 infection or an uninfected control (not recorded which).

The gene calls are TRBV2 and TRBJ2-5; weak D call: TRBD2 (5 bases). The germline V and J ends were trimmed by 1 base and 5 bases, with 14 bases remaining between them. This CDR3 has 15 amino acids. Per germline, CDR1 SNHLY and CDR2 FYNNEI. Written as DNA, the CDR3 is TGTGCCAGCAGTGAAGTGAGGGCTAGAACTGAGACCCAGTACTTC. This translates into CASSEVRARTETQYF.

This clonotype was recorded a few times. The V and J genes are TRBV7-8 and TRBJ2-3, with 7 bases that match TRBD1. Germline V CDR1 and CDR2: SGHVS, FQNEAQ. V lost 4 bases to trimming and J lost 1 base; unmatched junction nucleotides: 8. The CDR3 extends over 16 amino acids. The CDR3 is CASSWSRDRGTDTQYF. The DNA for the CDR3 is TGTGCCAGCAGCTGGTCCCGTGACAGGGGCACAGATACGCAGTATTTT.

Details on this clonotype: A much larger clone differs from this one at a single base, so this may be a read error. This rearrangement joins TRBV10-2 to TRBJ2-3, with D possibly matching TRBD2 (6 bases). Germline assignment: CDR1 WSHSY and CDR2 SAAADI. The CDR3 has 15 residues. Trimming took 3 bases from V and 2 from J, leaving 12 bases between them. The DNA of the CDR3 is TGCGCCAGCAGTGATTCGCGGGACTTCACAGATACGCAGTATTTT. Protein product: CASSDSRDFTDTQYF.

This clonotype was observed a handful of times. The junction does not match germline at one end; this may be a read error. J is TRBJ2-3 and V is TRBV28, with TRBD2 as a possible D gene (8 bases). This CDR3 has 21 amino acids. Germline V gene sequence: CDR1 MDHEN, CDR2 SYDVKM. The CDR3 DNA follows: TGTGCCAGCAGCACTCCTCAGCCCGGGACAGACAGTACTAGCGGTACAGATACGCAATATTTT. Amino acid sequence: CASSTPQPGTDSTSGTDTQYF.

V gene TRBV12-3 or TRBV12-4 combines with J gene TRBJ1-1, with no clear D. Between the trimmed V and J ends, which lost 6 bases and 1 base, there was a span of 6 bases. There are 12 residues in the CDR3. This CDR3 is CASRWANTEAFF. CDR3 DNA: TGTGCCAGCAGGTGGGCGAACACTGAAGCTTTCTTT.

This clonotype was found many times. The gene calls are TRBV6-5 and TRBJ1-1; D is ambiguous. The V gene's germline CDR1 is MNHEY and CDR2 SVGAGI. The CDR3 spans 12 residues. Trimming left V 7 bases short and J 1 base short, with 7 bases between. This CDR3 is CASIGRNTEAFF. CDR3 nucleotide sequence: TGTGCCAGCATCGGACGGAACACTGAAGCTTTCTTT.

This clonotype was observed at least ten times. The chain joins TRBV7-9 to TRBJ2-1; D unresolved. V lost 2 bases and J lost 8, with 7 bases in between. The CDR3 is made up of 12 amino acids. Germline V gives CDR1 SEHNR, CDR2 FQNEAQ (reference sequence). CDR3 protein: CASSLTVYEQFF. DNA of the CDR3: TGTGCCAGCAGCTTAACCGTCTATGAGCAGTTCTTC.

This clonotype has just a few counts. Written as DNA, the CDR3 is TGTGCCAGCAGTTCCCCCGAGGGGCGCCTGGCCTATGGCTACACCTTC. Amino acid sequence: CASSSPEGRLAYGYTF. V and J are TRBV28 and TRBJ1-2; D is perhaps TRBD1 (5 bases). The ends were cut back, 4 bases at V and 4 bases at J, with 19 bases in the middle. The length of the CDR3 is 16 residues. Germline CDR1 reads MDHEN; CDR2 reads SYDVKM.

This clonotype came up a few times. V usage is TRBV7-2 and J usage is TRBJ2-1; TRBD2 might be the D (6 bases). Germline CDR1 reads SGHTA; CDR2 reads FQGNSA. V lost 1 base, J lost 8 bases, and 24 bases lay in between. CDR3 length: 18 amino acids. CDR3 coding DNA: TGTGCCAGCAGCTTAGGACAATACGGGACTCATAATGGGGATGAGCAGTTCTTC. It encodes CASSLGQYGTHNGDEQFF.

The CDR3 DNA sequence: TGTGCCAGCAGCAAAAAGGGTCCGTCAGATACGCAGTATTTT. Translation: CASSKKGPSDTQYF. V is TRBV7-8 and J is TRBJ2-3; no definite D call. Per the germline V gene, CDR1 is SGHVS and CDR2 is FQNEAQ. This CDR3 comprises 14 residues. Trimming took off 5 bases at V and 4 bases at J, with 13 bases between the two ends.

In its sample, this clonotype was seen a few times. The CDR3 here is CASSSGETGYETQYF. In DNA, the CDR3 is TGTGCCAGCAGCTCCGGGGAAACGGGATACGAGACCCAGTACTTC. The V and J genes are TRBV5-4 and TRBJ2-5, with a weak D call TRBD2 (5 bases). V was shortened by 3 bases and J by 5 bases, with 17 bases between the two germline ends. The CDR3 runs to 15 residues. Germline V gene lookup returns CDR1 SGHNT and CDR2 YYREEE (reference sequence).

The chain recombines TRBV11-2 with TRBJ2-7; 8 bases are shared with TRBD2. The CDR3 totals 16 residues. The germline CDR1 and CDR2 sequences are SGHAT and FQNNGV. After removal of 1 base from V and 3 bases from J, the junction contained 8 bases not matched to a gene. The CDR3 sequence: CASSLGFSGKDYEQYF. The CDR3 region has the DNA TGTGCCAGCAGCTTAGGGTTTAGCGGGAAGGACTACGAGCAGTACTTC.

The J gene is TRBJ2-5, the V gene TRBV27; 12 bases map to TRBD2. Germline CDR1 is MNHEY and CDR2 is SMNVEV (reference sequence). The CDR3 runs to 15 residues. Unmatched junction bases numbered 7, after V lost 7 bases and J lost 4 bases. The CDR3, as DNA: TGTGCCAGCACTCCAACGGGACTAGCGGGAGAGACCCAGTACTTC. This codes for CASTPTGLAGETQYF.

This clonotype came up a few times. The V gene is TRBV11-2, the J gene TRBJ1-4; TRBD1 matches at 7 bases. The CDR3 has 18 amino acids. Looked up from germline, CDR1 is SGHAT and CDR2 is FQNNGV. Unmatched junction bases numbered 14, after V lost 2 bases and J lost 5 bases. The CDR3 region has the DNA TGTGCCAGCAGCTTATTCGCCCCCCGGACAGGAGGAAATGAAAAACTGTTTTTT. It is translated as CASSLFAPRTGGNEKLFF.

In this sample, this clonotype turned up a few times. The rearrangement joins TRBV5-6 to TRBJ2-3; 7 bases line up with TRBD2. Trimming removed 1 base from V and 10 bases from J; junction bases left unmatched: 6. The CDR3 has 13 residues. The germline gives CDR1 SGHDT, CDR2 YYEEEE. CDR3 coding DNA: TGTGCCAGCAGCTTGACGGCGGGAGAGGCGCAGTATTTT. It encodes CASSLTAGEAQYF.

This clonotype was picked up a small number of times. The chain employs TRBV10-1 and TRBJ1-2; a possible D gene is TRBD1 (6 bases). Trimming removed 0 bases from V and 6 bases from J, with 8 bases in between. Germline V gene data show CDR1 as WNHNN and CDR2 as SYGVQD (reference sequence). This CDR3 contains 13 residues. CDR3 region: CASSESQGHGYTF. CDR3 nucleotides: TGCGCCAGCAGTGAGTCCCAGGGGCATGGCTACACCTTC.

This clonotype was detected a few times. The gene calls are TRBV9 and TRBJ2-3; TRBD2 might be the D (5 bases). Per the germline V gene, CDR1 is SGDLS and CDR2 is YYNGEE. The CDR3 extends over 14 amino acids. With 2 bases removed from V and 0 bases from J, the gap between germline ends came to 7 bases. CDR3 in amino acids: CASSVRDSTDTQYF. For the CDR3, the DNA is TGTGCCAGCAGCGTTCGGGATAGCACAGATACGCAGTATTTT.